This T cell receptor beta chain came from a study of blood T cell repertoires in COVID-19. Study information: T cells, B-cell-depleted T cells, or PBMCs provided the cDNA or gDNA that served as material.

As handled by the study authors: Nucleated cell number was recorded as an estimate derived from reference gene primer amplification. TCRdb's copy holds only in-frame clones and misses some; the assay was immunoSEQ multiplex PCR. D and trimming were read from the DNA, whereas the V and J calls and clone size are those reported in that table. There are 280,000 or so clones in the sample; 70% to 90% occur only once, and around 2.1% lies in the top ten. The V segment lost 5 bases and the J segment 4 bases; nucleotides outside the gene matches: 7. Germline-derived CDR1 and CDR2 are SGHTA and FQGNSA. CDR3 length: 15 residues.

Input material: PBMCs or T cells enriched from blood (not recorded which). This receptor was taken from a man under 40 who had recovered from COVID-19. This rearrangement joins TRBV7-2 to TRBJ2-2; 7 bases align to TRBD1. CDR3: CASSLSGQPTGELFF. For the CDR3, the DNA is TGTGCCAGCAGCCTATCGGGACAGCCCACCGGGGAGCTGTTTTTT.